Included here is one T cell receptor (beta chain) sequence, with context. Its matching antigen is unknown. This entry belongs to a study of cytomegalovirus exposure and HLA in healthy donors. Findings and caveats of the study: The classifier reportedly diagnosed cytomegalovirus status with high sensitivity and specificity. Some highly shared sequence variants likely arose as a pipeline artifact.

Germline lookup yields CDR1 SGHRS and CDR2 YFSETQ. There are 16 residues in the CDR3. Trimming removed 4 bases from V and 7 bases from J; junction bases left unmatched: 14. Primers for the PCR totalled 60 Vbeta and 13 Jbeta. Using immunoSEQ multiplex PCR, the repertoire was profiled, and TCRdb retains in-frame clones only, with some absent. The top ten hold around 1.4% of the sample, which has some 150,000 clones, around 73% seen once. This rearrangement joins TRBV5-1 to TRBJ2-1; 7 bases agree with TRBD1. This receptor was identified in a male donor in good health and CMV-seronegative. The specimen sequenced was PBMCs. The CDR3 region is CASSTGQPRFWNEQFF. CDR3 in DNA: TGCGCCAGCAGCACGGGACAGCCTCGCTTCTGGAATGAGCAGTTCTTC.